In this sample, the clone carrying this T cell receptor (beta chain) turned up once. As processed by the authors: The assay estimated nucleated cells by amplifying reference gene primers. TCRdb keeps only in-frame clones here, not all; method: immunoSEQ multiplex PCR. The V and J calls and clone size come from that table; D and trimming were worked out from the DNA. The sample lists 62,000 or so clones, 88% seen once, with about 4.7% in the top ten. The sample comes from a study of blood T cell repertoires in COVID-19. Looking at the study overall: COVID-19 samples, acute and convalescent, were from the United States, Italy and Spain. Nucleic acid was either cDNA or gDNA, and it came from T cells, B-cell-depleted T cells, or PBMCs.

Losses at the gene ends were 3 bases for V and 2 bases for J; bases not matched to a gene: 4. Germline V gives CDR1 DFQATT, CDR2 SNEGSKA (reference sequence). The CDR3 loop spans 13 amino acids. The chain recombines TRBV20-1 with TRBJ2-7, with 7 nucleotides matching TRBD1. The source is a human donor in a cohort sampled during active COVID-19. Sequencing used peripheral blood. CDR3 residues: CSASTQGAYEQYF. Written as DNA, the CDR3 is TGCAGTGCTAGTACGCAGGGGGCCTACGAGCAGTACTTC.